This T cell receptor (beta chain) was sequenced for a study of T cell responses to AZD1222 COVID-19 vaccine. Study background: Researchers grouped second doses given at about 4 or about 12 weeks into one pool. Whole-study results and caveats: The donor group comprised mostly white British people and more females; the analysis possibly underestimated clonal diversity.

Assay: immunoSEQ multiplex PCR; the TCRdb copy retains only in-frame clones and omits some. The repertoire holds approximately 140,000 clones, with approximately 90% as singletons. About this clone itself: Antigen unknown.

Germline CDR1 is MNHEY and CDR2 is SVGAGI. Between the trimmed V and J ends, which lost 5 bases and 0 bases, there was a span of 2 bases. The CDR3 runs to 11 residues. The sample was peripheral blood, taken on day 0 of AZD1222 vaccination. The chain employs TRBV6-5 and TRBJ2-7; no clear D. The clonotype comes from an adult in good health. CDR3 amino acids: CASSRSYEQYF. The CDR3 coding sequence is TGTGCCAGCAGTCGCTCCTACGAGCAGTACTTC.